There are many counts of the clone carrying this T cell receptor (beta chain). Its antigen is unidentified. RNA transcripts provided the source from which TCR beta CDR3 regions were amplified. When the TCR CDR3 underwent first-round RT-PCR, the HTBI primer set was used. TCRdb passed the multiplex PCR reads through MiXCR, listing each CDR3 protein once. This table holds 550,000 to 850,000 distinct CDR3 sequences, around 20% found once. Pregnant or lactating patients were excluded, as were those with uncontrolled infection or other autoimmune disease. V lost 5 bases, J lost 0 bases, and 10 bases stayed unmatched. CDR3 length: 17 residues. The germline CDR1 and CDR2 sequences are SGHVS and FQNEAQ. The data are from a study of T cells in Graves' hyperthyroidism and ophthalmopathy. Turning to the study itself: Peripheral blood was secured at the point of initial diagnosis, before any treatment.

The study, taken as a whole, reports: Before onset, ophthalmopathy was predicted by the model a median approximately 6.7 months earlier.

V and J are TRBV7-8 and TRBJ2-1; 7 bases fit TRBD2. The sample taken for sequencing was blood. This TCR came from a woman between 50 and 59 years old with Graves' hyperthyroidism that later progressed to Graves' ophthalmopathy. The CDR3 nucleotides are TGTGCCAGCAGCCGGACTGGGCGGGGGAGCTCCTACAATGAGCAGTTCTTC. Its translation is CASSRTGRGSSYNEQFF. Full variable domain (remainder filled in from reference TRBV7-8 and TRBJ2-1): GAGVSQSPRYKVAKRGQDVALRCDPISGHVSLFWYQQALGQGPEFLTYFQNEAQLDKSGLPSDRFFAERPEGSVSTLKIQRTQQEDSAVYLCASSRTGRGSSYNEQFFGPGTRLTVL.